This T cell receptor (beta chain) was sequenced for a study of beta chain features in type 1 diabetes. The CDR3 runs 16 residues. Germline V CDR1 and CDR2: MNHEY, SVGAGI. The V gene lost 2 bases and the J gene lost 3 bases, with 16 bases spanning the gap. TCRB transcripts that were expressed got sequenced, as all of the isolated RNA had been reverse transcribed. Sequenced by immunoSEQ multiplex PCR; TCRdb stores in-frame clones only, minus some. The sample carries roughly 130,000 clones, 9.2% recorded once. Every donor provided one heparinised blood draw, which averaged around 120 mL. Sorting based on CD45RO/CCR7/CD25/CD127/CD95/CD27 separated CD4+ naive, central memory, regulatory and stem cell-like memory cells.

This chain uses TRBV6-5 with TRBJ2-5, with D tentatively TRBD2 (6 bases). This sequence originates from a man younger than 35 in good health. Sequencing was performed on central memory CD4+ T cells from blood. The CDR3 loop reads CASSYVSASVEETQYF. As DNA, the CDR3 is TGTGCCAGCAGTTACGTATCCGCTAGCGTAGAAGAGACCCAGTACTTC.